A selection of T cell receptor beta chains follows, all from one sample in a study of T cell changes during pregnancy in multiple sclerosis. Using immunoSEQ multiplex PCR, the repertoire was profiled, and TCRdb retains in-frame clones only, with some absent. The sample shows more than 95,000 clones, approximately 93% of them seen only once. Specimen: peripheral blood, collected after pregnancy. The origin of the receptors is a female donor with multiple sclerosis, enrolled in a pregnancy study. Each CDR3 is given with its conserved first and last residue. Each record gives: J gene, V gene, clone size, D gene, CDR3 DNA, CDR3 protein. The D gene is left open where the match is weak. Rows may omit the clone size; those that give it use once, few, many or a size class.

TRBJ2-1,TRBV10-1,.,TRBD1,TGCGCCAGCAGTGAGCTCCCTGGACAGGCTCCTCTTGGAAACAATGAGCAGTTCTTC,CASSELPGQAPLGNNEQFF
TRBJ1-4,TRBV27,.,.,TGTGCCAGCAGTTTTGTTTCCGCAACTAATGAAAAACTGTTTTTT,CASSFVSATNEKLFF
TRBJ1-1,TRBV7-6,once,.,TGTGCCAGCAGCTCCGAGGTGGGTGCGAACACTGAAGCTTTCTTT,CASSSEVGANTEAFF
TRBJ2-1,TRBV5-1,.,.,TGCGCCAGCAGCTTGGACGGGGTCAATGAGCAGTTCTTC,CASSLDGVNEQFF
TRBJ1-3,TRBV6-5,.,.,TGTGCCAGCAGTGGATCGGGGGTCTCTGGAAACACCATATATTTT,CASSGSGVSGNTIYF
TRBJ1-3,TRBV5-1,.,.,TGCGCCAGCGCAGAAAACCTCTCTGGAAACACCATATATTTT,CASAENLSGNTIYF
TRBJ2-3,TRBV7-2,.,TRBD2,TGTGCCAGCAGCTTAATCCTAGCGGGAGCAGCAGATACGCAGTATTTT,CASSLILAGAADTQYF
TRBJ2-7,TRBV2,.,TRBD2,TGTGCCAGCAGTGTGGGTTCAGCGGGAGAGGACGAGCAGTACTTC,CASSVGSAGEDEQYF
TRBJ2-1,TRBV19,.,TRBD2,TGTGCCAGTAGTCTAGGGACTAGCGGGAGGGTAGCCTCCTACAATGAGCAGTTCTTC,CASSLGTSGRVASYNEQFF
TRBJ2-5,TRBV9,.,.,TGTGCCAGCAGCGACGGGACTCGGGAGACCCAGTACTTC,CASSDGTRETQYF
TRBJ2-7,TRBV27,.,TRBD2,TGTGCCAGCAGAACTAGCGGGAGACGCGACGAGCAGTACTTC,CASRTSGRRDEQYF
TRBJ2-7,TRBV11-3,.,.,TGTGCCAGCCTGATGGAGGTTCAAACTCCCTACGAGCAGTACTTC,CASLMEVQTPYEQYF
TRBJ2-2,TRBV27,.,TRBD1,TGTGCCAGCAGTACAATAACCGGGACAGGGGTTACCGGGGAGCTGTTTTTT,CASSTITGTGVTGELFF
TRBJ2-7,TRBV11-1,.,TRBD2,TGTGCCAGCAGCTTACTAGCGGGAGGGCCAAAAGACGAGCAGTACTTC,CASSLLAGGPKDEQYF
TRBJ2-1,TRBV7-9,.,.,TGTGCCAGCAGCGCCAGAGGCGATGAGCAGTTCTTC,CASSARGDEQFF
TRBJ2-7,TRBV28,.,.,TGTGCCAGCAGCCTACTGTCGAAAGGCGGCGAGCAGTACTTC,CASSLLSKGGEQYF
TRBJ2-7,TRBV15,.,TRBD2,TGTGCCACCAGCAGAGATAAGGCGGGAGGACCAGTTTCCTACGAGCAGTACTTC,CATSRDKAGGPVSYEQYF
TRBJ2-7,TRBV5-1,.,TRBD1,TGCGCCAGCAGCTTGGGGCAGGGGGCCTACGAGCAGTACTTC,CASSLGQGAYEQYF
TRBJ2-3,TRBV7-9,once,TRBD2,TGTGCCAGCAGCTTAGGGTTCCGCGGGAGAGACACAGATACGCAGTATTTT,CASSLGFRGRDTDTQYF
TRBJ2-3,TRBV28,.,.,TGTGCCACCTGTTGCCCTCTAGCGAGGACTAGCACAGATACGCAGTATTTT,CATCCPLARTSTDTQYF
TRBJ2-1,TRBV27,.,TRBD2,TGTGCCAGCAGTTGGGGACTATCCCACAATGAGCAGTTCTTC,CASSWGLSHNEQFF
TRBJ1-2,TRBV7-2,.,.,TGTGCCAGCAGCTCAGGGGTGTTGGCTGGCTACACCTTC,CASSSGVLAGYTF
TRBJ2-7,TRBV19,.,TRBD2,TGTGCCAGTAGTCACCCTCCGGGACTAGCGGGAGGGGGCGAGCAGTACTTC,CASSHPPGLAGGGEQYF
TRBJ2-1,TRBV5-6,.,.,TGTGCCAGCAGCACACCCAGGACAGACGTTCGGAATGAGCAGTTCTTC,CASSTPRTDVRNEQFF
TRBJ2-7,TRBV5-1,few,TRBD2,TGCGCCAGCAGCTTGCCCGGGGGGGCCCACGAGCAGTACTTC,CASSLPGGAHEQYF
TRBJ2-7,TRBV7-8,.,TRBD2,TGTGCCAGCAGCTTATTCAGCGGGAGGGGATACGAGCAGTACTTC,CASSLFSGRGYEQYF
TRBJ2-7,TRBV5-1,.,.,TGCGCCAGCAGCTTGGTGTCGAATTCTAACTACGAGCAGTACTTC,CASSLVSNSNYEQYF
TRBJ2-7,TRBV27,.,TRBD2,TGTGCCAGCAGTTTATACGGGGGGAATGAGCAGTACTTC,CASSLYGGNEQYF
TRBJ2-7,TRBV15,.,TRBD2,TGTGCCACCCTGGTTAGAGCGGGAGGGCCCCTCTCCTACGAGCAGTACTTC,CATLVRAGGPLSYEQYF
TRBJ2-3,TRBV7-9,once,.,TGTGCCAGCAGCTTAGGAGGGTTGAGCACAGATACGCAGTATTTT,CASSLGGLSTDTQYF
TRBJ2-7,TRBV4-2,.,.,TGTGCCAGCAGCCAAGATCTGAGAGGGTGGGGCGAGCAGTACTTC,CASSQDLRGWGEQYF
TRBJ1-5,TRBV28,.,TRBD1,TGTGCCAGCAGTCCCGGGACAGGGATTCAGCCCCAGCATTTT,CASSPGTGIQPQHF
TRBJ2-3,TRBV19,.,.,TGTGCCAGTAGTATAAGGGTAGGGGGTTACGATACGCAGTATTTT,CASSIRVGGYDTQYF
TRBJ2-1,TRBV27,.,.,TGTGCCAGCGGACGGGGATACAATGAGCAGTTCTTC,CASGRGYNEQFF
TRBJ1-2,TRBV19,.,TRBD1,TGTGCCAGTAGTGACACAGGGGAAGGCTACACCTTC,CASSDTGEGYTF
TRBJ2-1,TRBV5-1,once,TRBD2,TGCGCCAGCAGCTTACGGGAGGGCCGGAATGAGCAGTTCTTC,CASSLREGRNEQFF
TRBJ2-3,TRBV18,.,.,TGTGCCAGCTCACCACGAGCTCAAGATACGCAGTATTTT,CASSPRAQDTQYF
TRBJ1-1,TRBV25-1,.,TRBD1,TGTGCCAGCAGTGACTTAGGACAGGGGGGATCGGGCACTGAAGCTTTCTTT,CASSDLGQGGSGTEAFF
TRBJ2-5,TRBV7-7,.,.,TGTGCCAGCAGCTTGTCTCCCTCGGCGGTCCAAGAGACCCAGTACTTC,CASSLSPSAVQETQYF
TRBJ2-2,TRBV29-1,.,TRBD2,TGCAGCGTCAGACTAGCGGGAGGGCATACCGGGGAGCTGTTTTTT,CSVRLAGGHTGELFF
TRBJ2-7,TRBV5-4,.,.,TGTGCCAGCAGCCCGGGAGGGACAGGGTCCTACGAGCAGTACTTC,CASSPGGTGSYEQYF
TRBJ2-7,TRBV27,once,TRBD2,TGTGCCAGCAGCGACTTAGCGGGAGAACTCGCCTACGAGCAGTACTTC,CASSDLAGELAYEQYF
TRBJ2-7,TRBV6-1,.,.,TGTGCCAGCACCGACGTGCCCTACAGGCCGGTCCAGTACTTC,CASTDVPYRPVQYF
TRBJ1-2,TRBV2,.,.,TGTGCCAGCAGTGAAGCGCGTCTCTCCCTCTATGGCTACACCTTC,CASSEARLSLYGYTF
TRBJ1-2,TRBV4-2,few,.,TGTGCCAGCAGCCAAGATTTAGGGGTAGGTGGCTACACCTTC,CASSQDLGVGGYTF
TRBJ2-1,TRBV7-9,.,TRBD2,TGTGCCAGCAGCCGGACTAGCTATGAGCAGTTCTTC,CASSRTSYEQFF